The entry below describes one T cell receptor beta chain. Antigen unknown. This specimen belongs to a study of identifying expanded T cells in peripheral blood. The study, taken as a whole, reports: Differentially abundant clones: roughly 1.2 between replicates, just under 17 at approximately 14 days, approximately 19 at four.

V shed 3 bases and J shed 2 bases, with 12 bases lying between them. This CDR3 spans 15 amino acids. CDR1 and CDR2 from the germline V gene are MNHNS and SASEGT. Method: immunoSEQ multiplex PCR; TCRdb's copy keeps in-frame clones and lacks some. The table records about 58,000 clones, approximately 89% of them present only once. The receptor was isolated from a person aged 18-70 years in good health. Sequencing was performed on blood. The V and J genes are TRBV6-1 and TRBJ2-3; D call uncertain. CDR3 sequence: CASSDPDGYTDTQYF. In nucleotides, the CDR3 is TGTGCCAGCAGTGACCCCGACGGCTACACAGATACGCAGTATTTT.